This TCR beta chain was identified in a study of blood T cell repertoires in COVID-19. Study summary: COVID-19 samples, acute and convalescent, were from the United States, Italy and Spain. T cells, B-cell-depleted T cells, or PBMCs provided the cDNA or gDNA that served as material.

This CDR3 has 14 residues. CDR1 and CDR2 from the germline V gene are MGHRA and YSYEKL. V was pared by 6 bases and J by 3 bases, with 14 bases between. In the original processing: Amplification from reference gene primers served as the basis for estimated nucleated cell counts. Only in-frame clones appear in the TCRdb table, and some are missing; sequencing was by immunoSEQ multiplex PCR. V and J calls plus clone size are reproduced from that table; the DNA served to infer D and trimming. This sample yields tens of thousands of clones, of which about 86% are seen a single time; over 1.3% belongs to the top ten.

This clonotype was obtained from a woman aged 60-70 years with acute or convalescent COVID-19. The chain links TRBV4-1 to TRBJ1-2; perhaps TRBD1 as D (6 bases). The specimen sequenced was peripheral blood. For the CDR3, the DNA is TGCGCCAGCAGTCCACAACAGGGACACTATGGCTACACCTTC. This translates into CASSPQQGHYGYTF.